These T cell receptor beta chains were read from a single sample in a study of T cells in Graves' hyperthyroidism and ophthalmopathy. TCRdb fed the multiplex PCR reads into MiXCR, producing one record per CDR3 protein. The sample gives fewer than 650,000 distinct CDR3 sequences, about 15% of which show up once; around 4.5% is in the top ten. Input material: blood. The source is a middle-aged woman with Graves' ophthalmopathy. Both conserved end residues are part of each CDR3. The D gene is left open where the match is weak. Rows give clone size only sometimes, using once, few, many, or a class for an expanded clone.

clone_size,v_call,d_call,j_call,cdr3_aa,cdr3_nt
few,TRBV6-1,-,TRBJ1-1,CASVRDMVFMNTEAFF,TGTGCCAGCGTCCGGGACATGGTATTCATGAACACTGAAGCTTTCTTT
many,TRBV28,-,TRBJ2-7,CASSLAAAYSYEQYF,TGTGCCAGCAGCCTGGCGGCAGCTTACTCCTACGAGCAGTACTTC
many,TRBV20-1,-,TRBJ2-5,CSARDSQRQETQYF,TGCAGTGCTAGAGATAGTCAGCGGCAAGAGACCCAGTACTTC
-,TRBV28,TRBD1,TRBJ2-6,CASSGTGGANVLTF,TGTGCCAGCAGTGGGACAGGTGGGGCCAACGTCCTGACTTTC
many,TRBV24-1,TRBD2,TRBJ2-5,CATSAVGLAGELETQYF,TGTGCCACCAGTGCGGTGGGCCTAGCGGGAGAGTTGGAGACCCAGTACTTC
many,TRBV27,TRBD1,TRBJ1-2,CASSLKTGNGYTF,TGTGCCAGCAGTTTAAAGACAGGGAATGGCTACACCTTC
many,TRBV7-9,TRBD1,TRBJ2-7,CAGSSGTGSDEQYF,TGTGCCGGCAGCTCTGGGACAGGGAGCGACGAGCAGTACTTC
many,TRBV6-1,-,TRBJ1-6,CASSVDGDNSPLHF,TGTGCCAGCAGCGTCGACGGAGATAATTCACCCCTCCACTTT
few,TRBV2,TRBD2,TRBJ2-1,CASKGTSGTGEQFF,TGTGCCAGCAAGGGGACTAGCGGGACGGGTGAGCAGTTCTTC
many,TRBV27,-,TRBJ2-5,CASSLEGAQETQYF,TGTGCCAGCAGTTTAGAGGGAGCACAAGAGACCCAGTACTTC
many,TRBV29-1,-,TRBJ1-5,CSVRQGGNQPQHF,TGCAGCGTTAGGCAGGGCGGGAATCAGCCCCAGCATTTT
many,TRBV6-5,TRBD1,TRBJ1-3,CASYRGRGGNTIYF,TGTGCCAGCTACAGGGGGCGAGGAGGAAACACCATATATTTT
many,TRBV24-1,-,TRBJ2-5,CATSDLKAQSQETQYF,TGTGCCACCAGTGATTTAAAAGCACAGTCGCAAGAGACCCAGTACTTC
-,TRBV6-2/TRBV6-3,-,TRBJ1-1,CASTHSGRNTEAFF,TGTGCCAGCACCCACTCCGGCAGAAACACTGAAGCTTTCTTT
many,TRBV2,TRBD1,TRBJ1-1,CANPQGTNTEAFF,TGTGCCAACCCACAGGGGACTAACACTGAAGCTTTCTTT
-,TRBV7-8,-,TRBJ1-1,CASTRVKAANTEAFF,TGTGCCAGCACCCGGGTTAAGGCCGCGAACACTGAAGCTTTCTTT
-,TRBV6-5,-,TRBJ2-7,CASSYSDRDYEQYF,TGTGCCAGCAGTTACTCGGACAGAGACTACGAGCAGTACTTC
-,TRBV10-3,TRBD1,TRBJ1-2,CAINPTGGEANGYTF,TGTGCCATCAACCCTACAGGGGGCGAAGCCAATGGCTACACCTTC
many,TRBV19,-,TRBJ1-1,CASTRGTMNTEAFF,TGTGCCAGTACCCGCGGTACGATGAACACTGAAGCTTTCTTT
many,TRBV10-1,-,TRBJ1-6,CASSASNSPLHF,TGCGCCAGCAGTGCCTCGAATTCACCCCTCCACTTT
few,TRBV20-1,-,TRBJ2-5,CSEVADLQETQYF,TGCAGTGAAGTAGCGGACCTCCAAGAGACCCAGTACTTC
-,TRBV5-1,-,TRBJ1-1,CASSLYELGTEAFF,TGCGCCAGCAGCCTCTATGAGCTGGGAACTGAAGCTTTCTTT
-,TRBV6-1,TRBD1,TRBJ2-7,CASSPFRDSSYEQYF,TGTGCCAGCAGTCCTTTTCGGGACAGCTCCTACGAGCAGTACTTC
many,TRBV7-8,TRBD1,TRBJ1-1,CASSPEQGAAFF,TGTGCCAGCAGCCCGGAGCAGGGGGCCGCTTTCTTT
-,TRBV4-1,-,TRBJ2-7,CASSQDGSLRYEQYF,TGCGCCAGCAGCCAAGATGGGTCCTTGCGCTACGAGCAGTACTTC
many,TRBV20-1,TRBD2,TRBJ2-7,CSAVRLAITYEQYF,TGCAGTGCCGTGCGACTAGCGATTACCTACGAGCAGTACTTC
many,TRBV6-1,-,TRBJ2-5,CASSEMLVQETQYF,TGTGCCAGCAGTGAAATGCTAGTTCAAGAGACCCAGTACTTC